This T cell receptor beta chain was profiled in a study of T cells in Graves' hyperthyroidism and ophthalmopathy. Overall study results and limits: Separation of ophthalmopathy from stable hyperthyroidism was achieved by a 13 V-J model. Among clonotypes expanded in thyroid above 0.001, most were also found in blood. For ophthalmopathy, model prediction preceded onset by a median approximately 6 months.

Those patients with uncontrolled infection, other autoimmune disease, pregnancy or lactation were excluded. Amplification yielded TCR beta CDR3 regions, with RNA transcripts as the source. The HTBI primer set served for first-round RT-PCR of the TCR CDR3. TCRdb reprocessed the multiplex PCR reads via MiXCR and lists one record per CDR3 protein. Altogether 650,000 to 700,000 distinct CDR3 sequences are present, around 15% being singletons, with the ten largest covering roughly a sixth. Regarding this clonotype: The antigen is unknown.

This sequence originates from a man aged 45 to 65 with Graves' hyperthyroidism. Sequencing used blood.

This CDR3 is CATSAGVGANVLTF. In nucleotides, the CDR3 is TGTGCCACCAGTGCCGGGGTTGGGGCCAACGTCCTGACTTTC. This chain uses TRBV24-1 with TRBJ2-6; maybe TRBD2 (5 bases). The V end was cut by 5 bases, the J end by 3 bases, with 7 bases between. CDR3 size: 14 residues. Germline CDR1 reads KGHDR; CDR2 reads SFDVKD.